Listed below are T cell receptor beta chains from one sample, sequenced in a study of cytomegalovirus exposure and HLA in healthy donors. Produced via immunoSEQ multiplex PCR; TCRdb's table is partial and in-frame only. The table shows 100,000 to 150,000 clones, with approximately 78% occurring only once. Input material: PBMCs. Source of these receptors: a middle-aged man in good health and CMV-seronegative. Each CDR3 is given with its conserved first and last residue. The order of the fields is clone size, V gene, D gene, J gene, CDR3 DNA, CDR3 protein. D genes are given only for firm matches. Not all rows give a size; the values are once, few, many and, for expanded clones, a class.

clone size: .
V gene: TRBV6-5
D gene: TRBD1
J gene: TRBJ1-6
CDR3 DNA: TGTGCCAGCAGTAACCGACAGGGTTCACCCCTCCACTTT
CDR3 protein: CASSNRQGSPLHF

clone size: .
V gene: TRBV9
D gene: TRBD1
J gene: TRBJ1-2
CDR3 DNA: TGTGCCAGCAGCCCTACAGGGGGCACTAACTATGGCTACACCTTC
CDR3 protein: CASSPTGGTNYGYTF

clone size: once
V gene: TRBV5-1
D gene: .
J gene: TRBJ2-4
CDR3 DNA: TGCGCCAGCAGCTGGACGCCTGCGGGGTCGGAAAACATTCAGTACTTC
CDR3 protein: CASSWTPAGSENIQYF

clone size: .
V gene: TRBV9
D gene: .
J gene: TRBJ1-1
CDR3 DNA: TGTGCCAGCAGCGACAACCTACTTTCCAGGGGTACGATTTTGAACACTGAAGCTTTCTTT
CDR3 protein: CASSDNLLSRGTILNTEAFF

clone size: .
V gene: TRBV4-1
D gene: TRBD1
J gene: TRBJ1-3
CDR3 DNA: TGCGCCAGCAGCCAAGAAAGCGGGACAGGGACCGTCGGAAACACCATATATTTT
CDR3 protein: CASSQESGTGTVGNTIYF

clone size: .
V gene: TRBV6-6
D gene: .
J gene: TRBJ1-2
CDR3 DNA: TGTGCCAGCAGTTACTCGCCGGGGAGTGGGTCTGGCTACACCTTC
CDR3 protein: CASSYSPGSGSGYTF

clone size: few
V gene: TRBV5-4
D gene: .
J gene: TRBJ1-5
CDR3 DNA: TGTGCCAGCAGCTTGGGGGGGGATCAGCCCCAGCATTTT
CDR3 protein: CASSLGGDQPQHF

clone size: .
V gene: TRBV5-8
D gene: TRBD1
J gene: TRBJ2-3
CDR3 DNA: TGTGCCAGCAGCTTTCGGGGCCCGGGACAGGGGACAGATACGCAGTATTTT
CDR3 protein: CASSFRGPGQGTDTQYF

clone size: .
V gene: TRBV27
D gene: TRBD2
J gene: TRBJ2-3
CDR3 DNA: TGTGCCAGTTCTATACTAGCGGGCACAGATACGCAGTATTTT
CDR3 protein: CASSILAGTDTQYF

clone size: .
V gene: TRBV19
D gene: .
J gene: TRBJ1-6
CDR3 DNA: TGTGCCAGTAGGTTGATGGCGGGTGGGGATTCACCCCTCCACTTT
CDR3 protein: CASRLMAGGDSPLHF

clone size: few
V gene: TRBV11-2
D gene: TRBD1
J gene: TRBJ2-1
CDR3 DNA: TGTGCCAGCAGCTTACTGAGACAGGGTTTAAGCTCCTACAATGAGCAGTTCTTC
CDR3 protein: CASSLLRQGLSSYNEQFF

clone size: .
V gene: TRBV13
D gene: .
J gene: TRBJ1-6
CDR3 DNA: TGTGCCAGCAGCTTCGCCGGACAAAGGGGGAATTCACCCCTCCACTTT
CDR3 protein: CASSFAGQRGNSPLHF

clone size: .
V gene: TRBV5-1
D gene: .
J gene: TRBJ1-2
CDR3 DNA: TGCGCCAGCAGCTTGGGCAGAGGTAACTATGGCTACACCTTC
CDR3 protein: CASSLGRGNYGYTF

clone size: .
V gene: TRBV10-3
D gene: TRBD2
J gene: TRBJ2-2
CDR3 DNA: TGTGCCATCAGTGATCGAGGTAGCGGGGTGAACACCGGGGAGCTGTTTTTT
CDR3 protein: CAISDRGSGVNTGELFF

clone size: .
V gene: TRBV28
D gene: .
J gene: TRBJ1-3
CDR3 DNA: TGTGCCAGCAATCCTCGGAGCTCTGGAAACACCATATATTTT
CDR3 protein: CASNPRSSGNTIYF

clone size: once
V gene: TRBV9
D gene: TRBD2
J gene: TRBJ2-3
CDR3 DNA: TGTGCCAGCAGCGTACTAGCGGGGAGCACAGATACGCAGTATTTT
CDR3 protein: CASSVLAGSTDTQYF

clone size: .
V gene: TRBV5-6
D gene: TRBD1
J gene: TRBJ2-3
CDR3 DNA: TGTGCCAGCAGCTTGGCCGGGACAGGGGGCCTTTATACGCAGTATTTT
CDR3 protein: CASSLAGTGGLYTQYF

clone size: .
V gene: TRBV27
D gene: .
J gene: TRBJ2-6
CDR3 DNA: TGTGCCAGCAGTCCACCCCCTACAGTCTCTGGGGCCAACGGCCTGACTTTC
CDR3 protein: CASSPPPTVSGANGLTF

clone size: .
V gene: TRBV13
D gene: TRBD2
J gene: TRBJ2-3
CDR3 DNA: TGTGCCAGCAGCCCCCCAACTAGCGGAAGGGAGGCAGATACGCAGTATTTT
CDR3 protein: CASSPPTSGREADTQYF

clone size: few
V gene: TRBV5-5
D gene: TRBD2
J gene: TRBJ2-1
CDR3 DNA: TGTGCCAGCAGCTTGAGCGGGGGGTCCTACAATGAGCAGTTCTTC
CDR3 protein: CASSLSGGSYNEQFF

clone size: .
V gene: TRBV5-4
D gene: .
J gene: TRBJ1-1
CDR3 DNA: TGTGCCAGCAGCGGCGGGACGGTGACTGAAGCTTTCTTT
CDR3 protein: CASSGGTVTEAFF

clone size: .
V gene: TRBV7-2
D gene: .
J gene: TRBJ2-7
CDR3 DNA: TGTGCCAGCAGCTCCAACTCCTACGAGCAGTACTTC
CDR3 protein: CASSSNSYEQYF

clone size: .
V gene: TRBV30
D gene: .
J gene: TRBJ1-1
CDR3 DNA: TGTGCCTGGAGTGTACTGGGCAATTGGGACACTGAAGCTTTCTTT
CDR3 protein: CAWSVLGNWDTEAFF

clone size: .
V gene: TRBV4-2
D gene: TRBD1
J gene: TRBJ1-1
CDR3 DNA: TGTGCCAGCAGCCAAGGACAGGGTAAGACTGAAGCTTTCTTT
CDR3 protein: CASSQGQGKTEAFF

clone size: .
V gene: TRBV6-5
D gene: .
J gene: TRBJ1-5
CDR3 DNA: TGTGCCAGCAGTAATGGACAGCGAAATCAGCCCCAGCATTTT
CDR3 protein: CASSNGQRNQPQHF

clone size: .
V gene: TRBV28
D gene: TRBD1
J gene: TRBJ1-2
CDR3 DNA: TGTGCCAGCGATGACAGGGCCCACGGCTACACCTTC
CDR3 protein: CASDDRAHGYTF

clone size: .
V gene: TRBV4-2
D gene: .
J gene: TRBJ1-2
CDR3 DNA: TGTGCCAGCAGCCAAGATAGGATCGGGGGTGGGTTGCATGGCTACACCTTC
CDR3 protein: CASSQDRIGGGLHGYTF

clone size: .
V gene: TRBV5-6
D gene: TRBD1
J gene: TRBJ1-1
CDR3 DNA: TGTGCCAGCAGCCCGGGACAGGCGAACACTGAAGCTTTCTTT
CDR3 protein: CASSPGQANTEAFF

clone size: .
V gene: TRBV5-1
D gene: TRBD1
J gene: TRBJ2-7
CDR3 DNA: TGCGCCAGCAGCGTAGACAGGGGGGCCTACGAGCAGTACTTC
CDR3 protein: CASSVDRGAYEQYF

clone size: .
V gene: TRBV4-1
D gene: .
J gene: TRBJ1-1
CDR3 DNA: TGCGCCAGCAGCCAAGGAGGGGGGGGAGCTTTCTTT
CDR3 protein: CASSQGGGGAFF

clone size: .
V gene: TRBV5-6
D gene: .
J gene: TRBJ2-7
CDR3 DNA: TGTGCCAGCAGCTTAAAGAGTCGGTACTACGAGCAGTACTTC
CDR3 protein: CASSLKSRYYEQYF

clone size: once
V gene: TRBV2
D gene: TRBD2
J gene: TRBJ2-7
CDR3 DNA: TGTGCCAGCAGTGACCCGAATAGCGGGAGCTACGAGCAGTACTTC
CDR3 protein: CASSDPNSGSYEQYF

clone size: .
V gene: TRBV7-2
D gene: .
J gene: TRBJ1-2
CDR3 DNA: TGTGCCAGCAGCCAGGGCATGCAAAACTATGGCTACACCTTC
CDR3 protein: CASSQGMQNYGYTF

clone size: .
V gene: TRBV20-1
D gene: .
J gene: TRBJ1-2
CDR3 DNA: TGCAGTGCTAGCCCTGACTATGGCTACACCTTC
CDR3 protein: CSASPDYGYTF

clone size: .
V gene: TRBV7-6
D gene: .
J gene: TRBJ1-1
CDR3 DNA: TGTGCCAGCAGCTTAGCAGGGAGTCAGTTAGCTTTCTTT
CDR3 protein: CASSLAGSQLAFF

clone size: .
V gene: TRBV19
D gene: TRBD2
J gene: TRBJ2-2
CDR3 DNA: TGTGCCAGTACCCCTTGGACTAGCGGGGGAACCGGGGAGCTGTTTTTT
CDR3 protein: CASTPWTSGGTGELFF

clone size: .
V gene: TRBV28
D gene: .
J gene: TRBJ1-1
CDR3 DNA: TGTGCCAGCAGTTTGGACAGATATGAAGCTTTCTTT
CDR3 protein: CASSLDRYEAFF

clone size: .
V gene: TRBV5-1
D gene: .
J gene: TRBJ1-5
CDR3 DNA: TGCGCCAGCAGCTTGGACAGTCCTAGCAATCAGCCCCAGCATTTT
CDR3 protein: CASSLDSPSNQPQHF

clone size: .
V gene: TRBV29-1
D gene: .
J gene: TRBJ1-2
CDR3 DNA: TGCAGCGAGCAGCGGGGTTCGGGCTACACCTTC
CDR3 protein: CSEQRGSGYTF

clone size: .
V gene: TRBV30
D gene: TRBD2
J gene: TRBJ2-7
CDR3 DNA: TGTGCCTGGAGTGTCCGACGGGAGGGTGGCGAGCAGTACTTC
CDR3 protein: CAWSVRREGGEQYF

clone size: .
V gene: TRBV7-9
D gene: TRBD1
J gene: TRBJ2-3
CDR3 DNA: TGTGCCGACAGGGGTGGGTCAGATACGCAGTATTTT
CDR3 protein: CADRGGSDTQYF

clone size: once
V gene: TRBV2
D gene: TRBD2
J gene: TRBJ2-5
CDR3 DNA: TGTGCCAGCAAGGAGGGGACTAGCGGGGGGGCCAGGGAGACCCAGTACTTC
CDR3 protein: CASKEGTSGGARETQYF

clone size: once
V gene: TRBV7-2
D gene: .
J gene: TRBJ1-5
CDR3 DNA: TGTGCCAGCAGCTTAGTAGAAAATCAGCCCCAGCATTTT
CDR3 protein: CASSLVENQPQHF

clone size: .
V gene: TRBV9
D gene: .
J gene: TRBJ1-1
CDR3 DNA: TGTGCCAGCAGCCAAGGGGGAAACACTGAAGCTTTCTTT
CDR3 protein: CASSQGGNTEAFF

clone size: once
V gene: TRBV5-1
D gene: TRBD1
J gene: TRBJ1-5
CDR3 DNA: TGTGCCAGCAGCTTGGTAGGGACAGGGGGAACATATAGCAATCAGCCCCAGCATTTT
CDR3 protein: CASSLVGTGGTYSNQPQHF

clone size: .
V gene: TRBV11-1
D gene: .
J gene: TRBJ1-3
CDR3 DNA: TGTGCCAGCAGCTTGACAGGTGATGGAAACACCATATATTTT
CDR3 protein: CASSLTGDGNTIYF

clone size: .
V gene: TRBV7-3
D gene: .
J gene: TRBJ1-2
CDR3 DNA: TGTGCCAGCAGCCCAAATAGTGCCTATGGCTACACCTTC
CDR3 protein: CASSPNSAYGYTF

clone size: .
V gene: TRBV27
D gene: .
J gene: TRBJ2-7
CDR3 DNA: TGTGCCAGCAGCCTCCAGGGTTACGAGGAGCAGTACTTC
CDR3 protein: CASSLQGYEEQYF

clone size: .
V gene: TRBV7-9
D gene: .
J gene: TRBJ1-2
CDR3 DNA: TGTGCCAGCAGCTTAGCCCCCAGGGACTATGGCTACACCTTC
CDR3 protein: CASSLAPRDYGYTF

clone size: .
V gene: TRBV9
D gene: .
J gene: TRBJ2-5
CDR3 DNA: TGTGCCAGCAGCGTAGACGGGGGGCCCCGAGAGACCCAGTACTTC
CDR3 protein: CASSVDGGPRETQYF

clone size: few
V gene: TRBV29-1
D gene: TRBD1
J gene: TRBJ2-5
CDR3 DNA: TGCAGCGCTGGACAGGCCCAGGAGACCCAGTACTTC
CDR3 protein: CSAGQAQETQYF

clone size: .
V gene: TRBV2
D gene: TRBD1
J gene: TRBJ1-5
CDR3 DNA: TGTGCCAGCGACCGGGACAGGGCTTCTCAGCCCCAGCATTTT
CDR3 protein: CASDRDRASQPQHF

clone size: .
V gene: TRBV10-3
D gene: .
J gene: TRBJ1-3
CDR3 DNA: TGTGCCATCAGTGAGCGGGAAGGGTCTGGAAACACCATATATTTT
CDR3 protein: CAISEREGSGNTIYF

clone size: .
V gene: TRBV5-1
D gene: TRBD2
J gene: TRBJ2-5
CDR3 DNA: TGCGCCAGCAGTCCCACTAGCGGGGGGGAGACCCAGTACTTC
CDR3 protein: CASSPTSGGETQYF

clone size: .
V gene: TRBV5-4
D gene: TRBD1
J gene: TRBJ1-2
CDR3 DNA: TGTGCCAGCAGCTTTGGACAGGATAGTTATGGCTACACCTTC
CDR3 protein: CASSFGQDSYGYTF

clone size: .
V gene: TRBV9
D gene: TRBD2
J gene: TRBJ2-3
CDR3 DNA: TGTGCCAGCAGCGATAGCGGGGGGGCCGTGATAGATACGCAGTATTTT
CDR3 protein: CASSDSGGAVIDTQYF

clone size: .
V gene: TRBV19
D gene: TRBD2
J gene: TRBJ2-1
CDR3 DNA: TGTGCCAGTATCTTTAGCGGGGGAGCTTACAATGAGCAGTTCTTC
CDR3 protein: CASIFSGGAYNEQFF

clone size: .
V gene: TRBV4-3
D gene: .
J gene: TRBJ2-1
CDR3 DNA: TGCGCCAGCAGCTACGGGACTGACTACAATGAGCAGTTCTTC
CDR3 protein: CASSYGTDYNEQFF

clone size: few
V gene: TRBV5-1
D gene: .
J gene: TRBJ2-5
CDR3 DNA: TGCGCCAGCAGCTTGGACGGGAGACAAGAGACCCAGTACTTC
CDR3 protein: CASSLDGRQETQYF